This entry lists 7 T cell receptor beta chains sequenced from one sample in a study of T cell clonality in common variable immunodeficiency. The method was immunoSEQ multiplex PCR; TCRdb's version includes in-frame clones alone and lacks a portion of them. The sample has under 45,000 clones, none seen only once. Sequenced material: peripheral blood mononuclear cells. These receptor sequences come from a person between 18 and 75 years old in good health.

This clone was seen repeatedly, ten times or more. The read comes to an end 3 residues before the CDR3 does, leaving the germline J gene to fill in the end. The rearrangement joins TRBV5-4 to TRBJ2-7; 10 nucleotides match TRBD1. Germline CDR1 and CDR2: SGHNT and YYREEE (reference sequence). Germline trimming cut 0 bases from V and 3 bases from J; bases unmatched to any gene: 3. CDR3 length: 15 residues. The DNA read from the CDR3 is TGTGCCAGCAGCTTGGCGGGACAGGGGCGCTACGAG. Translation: CASSLAGQGRYE. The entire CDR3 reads CASSLAGQGRYEQYF.

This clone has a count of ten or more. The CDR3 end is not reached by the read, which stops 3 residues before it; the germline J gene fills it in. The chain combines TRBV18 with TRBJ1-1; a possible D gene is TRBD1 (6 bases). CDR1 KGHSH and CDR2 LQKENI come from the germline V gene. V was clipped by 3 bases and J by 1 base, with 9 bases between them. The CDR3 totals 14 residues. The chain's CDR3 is CASSPQQGNTEAFF. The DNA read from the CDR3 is TGTGCCAGCTCACCTCAACAGGGGAACACTGAA.

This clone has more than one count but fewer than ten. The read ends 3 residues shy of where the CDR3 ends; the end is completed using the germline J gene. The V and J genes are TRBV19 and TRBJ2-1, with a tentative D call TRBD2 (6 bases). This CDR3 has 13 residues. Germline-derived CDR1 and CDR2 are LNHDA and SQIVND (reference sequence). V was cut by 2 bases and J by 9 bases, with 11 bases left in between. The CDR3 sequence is CASSISWRGEQFF. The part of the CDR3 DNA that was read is TGTGCCAGTAGTATATCCTGGCGGGGTGAG.

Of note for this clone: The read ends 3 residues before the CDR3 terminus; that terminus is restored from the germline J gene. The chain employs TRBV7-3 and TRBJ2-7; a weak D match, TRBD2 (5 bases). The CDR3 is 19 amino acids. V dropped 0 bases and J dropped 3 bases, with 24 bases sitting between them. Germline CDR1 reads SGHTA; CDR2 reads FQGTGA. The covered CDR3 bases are TGTGCCAGCAGCTTAACAGTGCAATACCTACCTTTTCGGGGCTACGAG. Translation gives CASSLTVQYLPFRGYE. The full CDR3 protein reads CASSLTVQYLPFRGYEQYF.

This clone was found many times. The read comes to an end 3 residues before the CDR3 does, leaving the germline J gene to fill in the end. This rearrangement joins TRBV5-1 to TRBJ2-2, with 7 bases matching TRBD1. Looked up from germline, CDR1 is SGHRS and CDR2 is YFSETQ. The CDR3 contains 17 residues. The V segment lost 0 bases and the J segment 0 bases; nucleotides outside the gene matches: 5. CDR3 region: CASSLGQGIPNTGELFF. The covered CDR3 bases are TGCGCCAGCAGCTTGGGACAGGGAATCCCGAACACCGGGGAG.

CDR3 bases read: TGCGCCAGCCCCTGCGGAGGAACCACCTACGAG. Translation gives CASPCGGTTYE. The whole CDR3 sequence reads CASPCGGTTYEQYF. This chain uses TRBV10-1 with TRBJ2-7, with D perhaps TRBD2 (5 bases). Sequencing ends 3 residues short of the CDR3 end; the germline J gene provides the rest. Deletions cut 8 bases from V and 2 bases from J, with 16 bases between. The germline gives CDR1 WNHNN, CDR2 SYGVQD (reference sequence). This CDR3 has 14 amino acids.

The CDR3 bases that were read are TGTGCCAGCAGCTCCGGCCCGACAGTTCAAGAGACC. Protein: CASSSGPTVQET. The whole CDR3 is CASSSGPTVQETQYF. The genes are TRBV5-6 and TRBJ2-5; TRBD1 might be the D (5 bases). The CDR3 goes on 3 residues after the read ends, and that part is filled in from the germline J gene. From germline, CDR1 is SGHDT and CDR2 YYEEEE. The ends were cut back, 3 bases at V and 2 bases at J, with 14 bases in the middle. The CDR3 is 15 amino acids.